The 20 T cell receptor beta chains below all came from one sample that was sequenced in a study of PD-1 blockade in classical Hodgkin lymphoma. Clones were read by immunoSEQ multiplex PCR, and TCRdb kept only the in-frame ones, dropping some. The table includes 40,000 to 45,000 clones, around three quarters detected once. Every single patient, without exception, relapsed after autologous stem cell transplantation, and brentuximab vedotin exposure varied. The input for sequencing was peripheral blood mononuclear cells (PBMCs), taken before the second cycle of nivolumab. These receptors originate from a human donor with classical Hodgkin lymphoma.

The chain links TRBV5-1 to TRBJ1-1, with 7 bases fitting TRBD1. V gave up 4 bases and J gave up 3 bases; unmatched junction bases: 0. The length of the CDR3 is 12 residues. Germline CDR1 is SGHRS and CDR2 is YFSETQ. The CDR3 bases are TGCGCCAGCAGCGACAGGGACACTGAAGCTTTCTTT. Its translation: CASSDRDTEAFF. Full variable domain (rest looked up from reference TRBV5-1 and TRBJ1-1): KAGVTQTPRYLIKTRGQQVTLSCSPISGHRSVSWYQQTPGQGLQFLFEYFSETQRNKGNFPGRFSGRQFSNSRSEMNVSTLELGDSALYLCASSDRDTEAFFGQGTRLTVV.

This chain uses TRBV5-1 with TRBJ1-5; possible D gene TRBD1, 5 bases. This CDR3 contains 16 residues. V lost 0 bases to trimming and J lost 2 bases, with 12 bases between them. Per germline, CDR1 SGHRS and CDR2 YFSETQ. CDR3 bases: TGCGCCAGCAGCTTGGAACCAACCAGGGGCAATCAGCCCCAGCATTTT. Protein product: CASSLEPTRGNQPQHF. Full variable domain (remainder filled in from reference TRBV5-1 and TRBJ1-5): KAGVTQTPRYLIKTRGQQVTLSCSPISGHRSVSWYQQTPGQGLQFLFEYFSETQRNKGNFPGRFSGRQFSNSRSEMNVSTLELGDSALYLCASSLEPTRGNQPQHFGDGTRLSIL.

CDR3 in DNA: TGCGCCGTAGCTTTGGACCCCCGTGACTACGACACCGGGGAGCTGTTTTTT. Translating it yields CAVALDPRDYDTGELFF. The chain uses TRBV4-1 and TRBJ2-2; possible D gene TRBD2, 5 bases. The germline V and J ends were trimmed by 11 bases and 3 bases, with 25 bases remaining between them. Germline CDR1 and CDR2: MGHRA and YSYEKL. The CDR3 is 17 amino acids.

This clone was counted only a few times. The chain couples TRBV27 to TRBJ2-1, with 12 positions matching TRBD2. The V gene end was trimmed by 1 base and the J gene end by 4 bases; junction bases not matched to a gene: 5. This CDR3 has 17 residues. Germline V gene data show CDR1 as MNHEY and CDR2 as SMNVEV (reference sequence). DNA for the CDR3: TGTGCCAGCAGTTTATTGACTAGCGGGGGCCTTTACAATGAGCAGTTCTTC. Amino acid sequence: CASSLLTSGGLYNEQFF.

V gene TRBV5-4 combines with J gene TRBJ2-1, with D unclear. The ends were cut back, 0 bases at V and 4 bases at J, with 5 bases in the middle. This CDR3 spans 13 amino acids. Per germline, CDR1 SGHNT and CDR2 YYREEE (reference sequence). The CDR3 reads CASSLGLYNEQFF. In nucleotides, the CDR3 is TGTGCCAGCAGCTTGGGATTGTACAATGAGCAGTTCTTC.

The chain couples TRBV9 to TRBJ2-7; 15 bases are shared with TRBD2. Germline V gene sequence: CDR1 SGDLS, CDR2 YYNGEE. V was clipped by 0 bases and J by 3 bases; unmatched bases: 7. CDR3 length: 18 residues. CDR3 DNA sequence: TGTGCCAGCAGCGTAGCCCCAGGGACTAGCGGGAGGTACTACGAGCAGTACTTC. Protein: CASSVAPGTSGRYYEQYF.

The rearrangement uses TRBV6-1 and TRBJ1-2; D possibly corresponds to TRBD1 (6 bases). V gave up 2 bases and J gave up 6 bases, with 16 bases separating them. The CDR3 is made up of 15 amino acids. The germline V gene encodes CDR1 MNHNS and CDR2 SASEGT. The CDR3 DNA reads TGTGCCAGCAGTGAAACTCGAGGGGGTCGAAATGGCTACACCTTC. It specifies CASSETRGGRNGYTF.

This clone was seen only a few times. The chain has TRBV13 and TRBJ2-3; D tentatively fits TRBD1 or TRBD2 (5 bases each). V shed 1 base and J shed 1 base, with 21 bases lying between them. Germline CDR1 and CDR2: PRHDT and FYEKMQ (reference sequence). CDR3 length equals 19 residues. The CDR3 protein is CASSLAPTLGTDGTDTQYF. For the CDR3, the DNA is TGTGCCAGCAGCTTAGCACCGACACTCGGGACCGATGGCACAGATACGCAGTATTTT.

The rearrangement links TRBV5-1 to TRBJ2-7, with a weak D call TRBD1 (6 bases). Germline V gene lookup returns CDR1 SGHRS and CDR2 YFSETQ. The V gene lost 1 base and the J gene lost 6 bases, with 14 bases spanning the gap. The CDR3 has 14 amino acids. CDR3 DNA: TGCGCCAGCAGCTTGTCCAGGGGTGGAGGCGAGCAGTACTTC. It codes for CASSLSRGGGEQYF.

J is TRBJ2-4 and V is TRBV9, with no clear D. Germline loops: CDR1 SGDLS, CDR2 YYNGEE. V gave up 5 bases and J gave up 5 bases, with 5 bases separating them. The CDR3 extends over 11 amino acids. CDR3 nucleotide sequence: TGTGCCAGCAGAATTCAAAACATTCAGTACTTC. As protein: CASRIQNIQYF.

This clone came up a few times. J is TRBJ2-5 and V is TRBV7-6; the D gene is possibly TRBD2 (5 bases). This CDR3 has 14 residues. Germline CDR1 is SGHVS and CDR2 is FNYEAQ. V was clipped by 4 bases and J by 6 bases, with 15 bases between them. The CDR3 region is CASSYDGVGKTQYF. CDR3 nucleotides: TGTGCCAGCAGCTACGACGGGGTCGGAAAGACCCAGTACTTC.

The chain uses TRBV9 and TRBJ1-1; TRBD1 agrees at 8 bases. The trim removed 4 bases at V and 3 bases at J, leaving 8 bases unmatched. The CDR3 runs to 15 residues. CDR1 is SGDLS, CDR2 YYNGEE, per germline. The CDR3 coding sequence is TGTGCCAGCAGCTTCCGGCAGGGGGCATACACTGAAGCTTTCTTT. It specifies CASSFRQGAYTEAFF.

The chain links TRBV11-2 to TRBJ2-7; tentative D call: TRBD1 (6 bases). V lost 2 bases and J 3 bases, leaving 8 bases between the germline ends. The germline V gene encodes CDR1 SGHAT and CDR2 FQNNGV. CDR3 length: 13 residues. The CDR3 loop reads CASSLTRGYEQYF. The CDR3, as DNA: TGTGCCAGCAGCTTAACCAGGGGCTACGAGCAGTACTTC.

The chain is built from TRBV27 and TRBJ2-7; 9 bases map to TRBD2. V dropped 8 bases and J dropped 4; count of bases not matched to a gene: 6. The CDR3 runs 13 residues. CDR1 is MNHEY and CDR2 is SMNVEV in the germline V gene (reference sequence). The CDR3 spells CASATSGAYEQYF. The CDR3 bases are TGTGCCAGCGCGACTAGCGGAGCTTACGAGCAGTACTTC.

The CDR3 spells CASSQGSANTGELFF. In DNA form, the CDR3 reads TGCGCCAGCAGCCAAGGTAGCGCGAACACCGGGGAGCTGTTTTTT. V usage is TRBV4-3 and J usage is TRBJ2-2; tentatively, D is TRBD2 (5 bases). Between the trimmed V and J ends, which lost 1 base and 0 bases, there was a span of 6 bases. This CDR3 is built from 15 residues. The germline V gene has CDR1 LGHNA and CDR2 YSLEER.

This chain links TRBV27 with TRBJ1-2; the match to TRBD1 covers 7 bases. CDR3 length: 13 residues. CDR1 and CDR2 (germline): MNHEY, SMNVEV (reference sequence). Trimming removed 4 bases from V and 5 bases from J; junction bases left unmatched: 4. CDR3: CASSSGTAYGYTF. As DNA, the CDR3 is TGTGCCAGCAGTTCCGGGACAGCGTATGGCTACACCTTC.

This chain links TRBV25-1 with TRBJ2-5; 9 positions match TRBD2. The germline V gene has CDR1 MGHDK and CDR2 SYGVNS. With 1 base clipped from V and 8 bases from J, the junction kept 5 bases outside the gene matches. CDR3 length equals 14 residues. The CDR3: CASSELGTSYTQYF. DNA of the CDR3: TGTGCCAGCAGTGAATTGGGGACTAGCTACACCCAGTACTTC. Filled out from reference TRBV25-1 and TRBJ2-5, the complete variable domain reads EADIYQTPRYLVIGTGKKITLECSQTMGHDKMYWYQQDPGMELHLIHYSYGVNSTEKGDLSSESTVSRIRTEHFPLTLESARPSHTSQYLCASSELGTSYTQYFGPGTRLLVL.

The chain carries TRBV7-8 and TRBJ2-6, with D unclear. From germline, CDR1 is SGHVS and CDR2 FQNEAQ. The CDR3 length is 14 residues. The germline V and J ends were trimmed by 5 bases and 2 bases, with 7 bases remaining between them. The CDR3 coding sequence is TGTGCCAGCAGCCAACCGACTGGGGCCAACGTCCTGACTTTC. As protein: CASSQPTGANVLTF.

The J gene is TRBJ1-1, the V gene TRBV30; D is ambiguous. The CDR3 is made up of 13 amino acids. V was pared by 0 bases and J by 3 bases, with 8 bases between. CDR1 and CDR2 from the germline V gene are GTSNPN and SVGIG (reference sequence). Here the CDR3 DNA reads TGTGCCTGGAGTGTAGACTGGGACACTGAAGCTTTCTTT. It is translated as CAWSVDWDTEAFF.

The gene calls are TRBV5-1 and TRBJ1-1; 12 positions agree with TRBD1. Trimming took 4 bases from V and 2 from J; bases not matched to a gene: 6. CDR3 length equals 16 residues. Germline V gene lookup returns CDR1 SGHRS and CDR2 YFSETQ. CDR3 residues: CASSPGQGAGNTEAFF. In DNA form, the CDR3 reads TGCGCCAGCAGCCCGGGACAGGGGGCGGGTAACACTGAAGCTTTCTTT.